The 28 T cell receptor beta chains below were found in one sample sequenced in a study of cytomegalovirus exposure and HLA in healthy donors. 13 Jbeta primers and 60 Vbeta primers were used for the PCR. This table comes from immunoSEQ multiplex PCR, and its TCRdb copy is limited to in-frame clones, with some not included. The data contain over 75,000 clones, 55% to 65% of them singletons. Sequenced input: PBMCs. Receptor source: a human donor in good health.

J is TRBJ2-5 and V is TRBV5-1; D is perhaps TRBD2 (6 bases). CDR1 and CDR2 (germline): SGHRS, YFSETQ. Trimming took 0 bases from V and 4 from J, leaving 10 bases between them. The CDR3 totals 14 residues. In nucleotides, the CDR3 is TGCGCCAGCAGCTTGGCTCAGGAGGGAGAGACCCAGTACTTC. It yields the protein CASSLAQEGETQYF.

The chain combines TRBV28 with TRBJ2-3, with a tentative D call TRBD1 (5 bases). V was clipped by 1 base and J by 1 base, with 12 bases between them. CDR1 is MDHEN, CDR2 SYDVKM, per germline. This CDR3 comprises 16 residues. CDR3 bases: TGTGCCAGCAGTTTATTAGGGGTTGGGGGCACAGATACGCAGTATTTT. This sequence encodes CASSLLGVGGTDTQYF.

Concerning this clone: This sample includes further DNA sequences coding for the same CDR3. The chain couples TRBV9 to TRBJ2-3, with unresolved D. Germline V CDR1 and CDR2: SGDLS, YYNGEE. Trimming took 8 bases from V and 5 from J, leaving 12 bases between them. The CDR3 contains 12 residues. Here the CDR3 DNA reads TGTGCCAGTAGCCCCTCGGGAGATACGCAGTATTTT. This translates into CASSPSGDTQYF. Looking up the rest from reference TRBV9 and TRBJ2-3 gives the full variable domain: DSGVTQTPKHLITATGQRVTLRCSPRSGDLSVYWYQQSLDQGLQFLIQYYNGEERAKGNILERFSAQQFPDLHSELNLSSLELGDSALYFCASSPSGDTQYFGPGTRLTVL.

The chain has TRBV6-6 and TRBJ2-1; D might be TRBD1 (6 bases). Germline V CDR1 and CDR2: MNHNY, SVGAGI (reference sequence). V lost 4 bases, J lost 7 bases, and 20 bases lay in between. This CDR3 is 16 amino acids long. The CDR3 DNA reads as TGTGCCAGCAGTTCGCAACGGGCAGGGGATAGGAATGAGCAGTTCTTC. It is translated as CASSSQRAGDRNEQFF.

V gene TRBV2 combines with J gene TRBJ1-1; 7 bases agree with TRBD1. The V and J ends lost 8 bases and 3 bases, in that order; junction bases with no gene match: 12. The germline V gene encodes CDR1 SNHLY and CDR2 FYNNEI. This CDR3 contains 15 residues. CDR3 region: CASCRGRQSDTEAFF. Written as DNA, the CDR3 is TGTGCCAGCTGTAGGGGGCGACAAAGTGACACTGAAGCTTTCTTT.

The chain couples TRBV9 to TRBJ1-6; 8 bases line up with TRBD1. Per the germline V gene, CDR1 is SGDLS and CDR2 is YYNGEE. V lost 3 bases, J lost 8 bases, and 19 bases stayed unmatched. The CDR3 has 19 amino acids. In DNA form, the CDR3 reads TGTGCCAGCAGCGACCCCCGGGACAGGCTAGAGAATCGGGATTCACCCCTCCACTTT. It encodes CASSDPRDRLENRDSPLHF.

The chain joins TRBV5-1 to TRBJ2-2, with a possible D match to TRBD1 (5 bases). This CDR3 region has 15 residues. V was pared by 0 bases and J by 1 base, with 7 bases between. Germline V gene data show CDR1 as SGHRS and CDR2 as YFSETQ. The CDR3 region is CASSLAQGNTGELFF. In DNA, the CDR3 is TGCGCCAGCAGCTTGGCCCAGGGGAACACCGGGGAGCTGTTTTTT.

A few counts support this clone. The V call is TRBV5-6, the J call TRBJ2-7, with D possibly matching TRBD1 (5 bases). V was pared by 4 bases and J by 5 bases, with 22 bases between. The CDR3 has 16 amino acids. Germline values: CDR1 SGHDT, CDR2 YYEEEE. DNA of the CDR3: TGTGCCAGCAGCCGAAAACTGACTGGGGCCTACGACGAGCAGTACTTC. As protein: CASSRKLTGAYDEQYF. Drawing the rest from reference TRBV5-6 and TRBJ2-7, the complete variable domain is DAGVTQSPTHLIKTRGQQVTLRCSPKSGHDTVSWYQQALGQGPQFIFQYYEEEERQRGNFPDRFSGHQFPNYSSELNVNALLLGDSALYLCASSRKLTGAYDEQYFGPGTRLTVT.

This clone was seen only a few times. This chain connects TRBV7-9 to TRBJ1-5; possible D gene TRBD1, 6 bases. V lost 5 bases, J lost 2 bases, and 10 bases lay in between. The CDR3 has 14 amino acids. Germline values: CDR1 SEHNR, CDR2 FQNEAQ (reference sequence). The CDR3 loop is CASSGAGGNQPQHF. The CDR3 nucleotides are TGTGCCAGCAGCGGGGCAGGGGGCAATCAGCCCCAGCATTTT. The variable domain in full, with the rest retrieved from reference TRBV7-9 and TRBJ1-5, is DTGVSQNPRHKITKRGQNVTFRCDPISEHNRLYWYRQTLGQGPEFLTYFQNEAQLEKSRLLSDRFSAERPKGSFSTLEIQRTEQGDSAMYLCASSGAGGNQPQHFGDGTRLSIL.

This clone was counted a single time. V is TRBV15 and J is TRBJ2-2; D is possibly TRBD2 (6 bases). CDR1 is LNHNV and CDR2 is YYDKDF in the germline V gene (reference sequence). CDR3 length equals 15 residues. V lost 4 bases to trimming and J lost 5 bases, with 14 bases between them. In nucleotides, the CDR3 is TGTGCCACCAGCACGGAAACGCGGGGAACCGGGGAGCTGTTTTTT. It specifies CATSTETRGTGELFF.

This clone was observed a few times. This chain connects TRBV5-1 to TRBJ2-2; TRBD1 aligns across 8 bases. CDR3 length: 15 amino acids. In germline, CDR1 is SGHRS, CDR2 YFSETQ. Germline trimming cut 5 bases from V and 5 bases from J; bases unmatched to any gene: 8. As DNA, the CDR3 is TGCGCCAGCAGGATACAGGGGGTTCGAACCGGGGAGCTGTTTTTT. Amino acids: CASRIQGVRTGELFF.

This sequence joins TRBV19 and TRBJ2-1, with D unclear. Germline assignment: CDR1 LNHDA and CDR2 SQIVND (reference sequence). The V end was cut by 0 bases, the J end by 4 bases, with 4 bases between. This CDR3 has 13 amino acids. The chain's CDR3 is CASSIDGYNEQFF. Written as DNA, the CDR3 is TGTGCCAGTAGTATAGACGGGTACAATGAGCAGTTCTTC.

The V and J genes are TRBV7-6 and TRBJ2-1; no firm D call. V shed 1 base and J shed 4 bases, with 11 bases lying between them. Germline CDR1 reads SGHVS; CDR2 reads FNYEAQ. The CDR3 sequence is 15 residues long. The CDR3 DNA follows: TGTGCCAGCAGCTTAGAAATTTTGAGTTACAATGAGCAGTTCTTC. Its translation: CASSLEILSYNEQFF.

This chain joins TRBV14 and TRBJ1-3; no firm D call. This CDR3 contains 13 residues. The germline gives CDR1 SGHDN, CDR2 FVKESK. The V and J ends lost 0 bases and 6 bases respectively, with 6 bases between them. The CDR3 loop reads CASSQEDSNTIYF. Written as DNA, the CDR3 is TGTGCCAGCAGCCAAGAGGACTCAAACACCATATATTTT. Complete variable domain (other parts from reference TRBV14 and TRBJ1-3): EAGVTQFPSHSVIEKGQTVTLRCDPISGHDNLYWYRRVMGKEIKFLLHFVKESKQDESGMPNNRFLAERTGGTYSTLKVQPAELEDSGVYFCASSQEDSNTIYFGEGSWLTVV.

The chain recombines TRBV7-6 with TRBJ2-1; 12 bases are shared with TRBD2. CDR3 length: 17 residues. From germline, CDR1 is SGHVS and CDR2 FNYEAQ. The trim removed 6 bases at V and 10 bases at J, leaving 16 bases unmatched. The CDR3 region is CASSPTRTSGGLREQFF. As DNA, the CDR3 is TGTGCCAGCAGTCCCACCCGTACTAGCGGGGGGCTTCGGGAGCAGTTCTTC. The full variable domain, rest sourced from reference TRBV7-6 and TRBJ2-1, is GAGVSQSPRYKVTKRGQDVALRCDPISGHVSLYWYRQALGQGPEFLTYFNYEAQQDKSGLPNDRFSAERPEGSISTLTIQRTEQRDSAMYRCASSPTRTSGGLREQFFGPGTRLTVL.

The chain couples TRBV7-2 to TRBJ1-4; the D gene is possibly TRBD1 (5 bases). The V gene lost 1 base and the J gene lost 7 bases, with 16 bases spanning the gap. There are 16 residues in the CDR3. Germline lookup yields CDR1 SGHTA and CDR2 FQGNSA. CDR3 nucleotides: TGTGCCAGCAGCTTAGTCCCCAGGGCCAGTGGTGAAAAACTGTTTTTT. Translating gives CASSLVPRASGEKLFF.

The chain uses TRBV2 and TRBJ2-2; D perhaps matches TRBD2 (6 bases). The germline V and J ends were trimmed by 6 bases and 4 bases, with 15 bases remaining between them. This CDR3 comprises 15 residues. Germline CDR1 SNHLY, CDR2 FYNNEI. CDR3 in amino acids: CASRGGTYSTGELFF. CDR3 in DNA: TGTGCCAGCAGGGGCGGGACTTATAGCACCGGGGAGCTGTTTTTT.

This clone was seen a handful of times. V and J are TRBV7-3 and TRBJ2-1; a possible D gene is TRBD1 (7 bases). This CDR3 region has 16 residues. Germline lookup yields CDR1 SGHTA and CDR2 FQGTGA. The V gene lost 1 base and the J gene lost 8 bases, with 18 bases spanning the gap. The chain's CDR3 is CASSLIGGTDVYEQFF. CDR3 in DNA: TGTGCCAGCAGCTTAATAGGCGGGACAGACGTTTATGAGCAGTTCTTC. Supplemented by reference TRBV7-3 and TRBJ2-1, the full variable domain reads GAGVSQTPSNKVTEKGKYVELRCDPISGHTALYWYRQSLGQGPEFLIYFQGTGAADDSGLPNDRFFAVRPEGSVSTLKIQRTERGDSAVYLCASSLIGGTDVYEQFFGPGTRLTVL.

The table lists this clone with a few counts. The V call is TRBV30, the J call TRBJ1-2; 9 bases are shared with TRBD1. After removal of 6 bases from V and 7 bases from J, the junction contained 9 bases not matched to a gene. The CDR3 has 13 amino acids. The germline gives CDR1 GTSNPN, CDR2 SVGIG (reference sequence). The CDR3 loop is CACAGWGQGGYTF. The CDR3 nucleotides read TGTGCCTGTGCAGGGTGGGGACAGGGTGGCTACACCTTC.

V gene TRBV11-2 combines with J gene TRBJ2-7; TRBD2 is a possible D gene (5 bases). The V end was cut by 5 bases, the J end by 2 bases, with 10 bases between. This CDR3 spans 13 amino acids. Germline values: CDR1 SGHAT, CDR2 FQNNGV. CDR3 loop: CASSKGEAYEQYF. As DNA, the CDR3 is TGTGCCAGCAGCAAGGGAGAAGCCTACGAGCAGTACTTC.

The chain uses TRBV29-1 and TRBJ1-5, with 7 bases that match TRBD1. CDR1 and CDR2 (germline): SQVTM, ANQGSEA. The CDR3 extends over 13 amino acids. Trimming at V came to 6 bases and at J to 5 bases, leaving 7 bases not matched to a gene. The CDR3 region has the DNA TGCAGCGTCGCGACAGGGTCGCATCAGCCCCAGCATTTT. Translated, it gives CSVATGSHQPQHF. The full variable domain, its missing parts supplied by reference TRBV29-1 and TRBJ1-5, is SAVISQKPSRDICQRGTSLTIQCQVDSQVTMMFWYRQQPGQSLTLIATANQGSEATYESGFVIDKFPISRPNLTFSTLTVSNMSPEDSSIYLCSVATGSHQPQHFGDGTRLSIL.

J is TRBJ2-5 and V is TRBV5-1; possible D gene TRBD2, 5 bases. The CDR3 sequence is 17 residues long. The germline V gene has CDR1 SGHRS and CDR2 YFSETQ. Deletions cut 4 bases from V and 1 base from J, with 20 bases between. CDR3 in DNA: TGCGCCAGCAGCGCGACGGGATACCAGCTCCTCCAAGAGACCCAGTACTTC. Protein: CASSATGYQLLQETQYF.

This sequence joins TRBV9 and TRBJ2-7, with 7 bases lining up with TRBD1. J gave up 2 bases and V 4 bases, and 6 bases lay outside the gene matches. Germline CDR1 SGDLS, CDR2 YYNGEE. The CDR3 runs 14 residues. The CDR3 sequence is CASSITGDPYEQYF. The CDR3 nucleotides read TGTGCCAGCAGCATTACAGGGGACCCCTACGAGCAGTACTTC.

The V gene is TRBV11-3, the J gene TRBJ2-5; 9 positions agree with TRBD2. The DNA end is more similar to TRBJ2-7, so the J call may be wrong. CDR1 is SGHNT, CDR2 YENEEA, per germline. The CDR3 length is 14 residues. CDR3 nucleotide sequence: TGTGCCAGCAGCGGGCGGGGGGGTGCCTACGAGCAGTACTTC. This translates into CASSGRGGAYEQYF.

This sequence joins TRBV7-2 and TRBJ2-2, with D maybe TRBD2 (6 bases). Germline loops: CDR1 SGHTA, CDR2 FQGNSA. V lost 4 bases and J lost 6, with 15 bases in between. There are 15 residues in the CDR3. CDR3 sequence (DNA): TGTGCCAGCAGCTCCTCGTGGGGGAGGCCCGGGGAGCTGTTTTTT. It is translated as CASSSSWGRPGELFF.

The chain couples TRBV5-5 to TRBJ2-1; the D gene is possibly TRBD2 (5 bases). CDR1 and CDR2 (germline): SGHKS, YYEKEE (reference sequence). Trimming shortened V by 1 base and J by 9 bases, and 8 bases separated the two germline ends. This CDR3 has 12 residues. CDR3 loop: CASSLRGIEQFF. The CDR3 nucleotides read TGTGCCAGCAGCTTGCGGGGAATTGAGCAGTTCTTC.

This clone occurred a few times. The chain uses TRBV7-2 and TRBJ2-3, with D perhaps TRBD2 (5 bases). From germline, CDR1 is SGHTA and CDR2 FQGNSA. The V and J ends lost 6 bases and 2 bases respectively, with 12 bases between them. The CDR3 runs to 14 residues. The DNA of the CDR3 is TGTGCCAGCAGTTCTAGCTTTGACACAGATACGCAGTATTTT. This gives the protein CASSSSFDTDTQYF.

V usage is TRBV2 and J usage is TRBJ1-1, with D possibly TRBD1 on 5 matching bases. V lost 8 bases to trimming and J lost 3 bases, with 13 bases between them. The germline CDR1 and CDR2 sequences are SNHLY and FYNNEI. This CDR3 spans 13 amino acids. The CDR3 DNA is TGTGCCAGCCTCACAGGCATGGACACTGAAGCTTTCTTT. The encoded protein is CASLTGMDTEAFF.